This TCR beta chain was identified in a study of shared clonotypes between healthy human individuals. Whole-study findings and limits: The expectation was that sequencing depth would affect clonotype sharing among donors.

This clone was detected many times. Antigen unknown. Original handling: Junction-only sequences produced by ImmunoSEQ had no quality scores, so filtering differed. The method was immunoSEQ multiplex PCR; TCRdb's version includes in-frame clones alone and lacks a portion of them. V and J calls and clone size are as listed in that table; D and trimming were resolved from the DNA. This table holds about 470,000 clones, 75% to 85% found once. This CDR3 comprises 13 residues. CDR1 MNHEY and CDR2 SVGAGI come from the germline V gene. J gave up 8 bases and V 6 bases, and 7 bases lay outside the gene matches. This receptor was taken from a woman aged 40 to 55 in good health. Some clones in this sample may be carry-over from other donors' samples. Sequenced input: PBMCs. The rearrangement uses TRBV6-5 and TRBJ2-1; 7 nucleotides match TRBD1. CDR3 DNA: TGTGCCAGCAGCCCTAGACAGGGCCATGAGCAGTTCTTC. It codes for CASSPRQGHEQFF.